This T cell receptor (beta chain) was captured by sequencing in a study of blood T cell repertoires in COVID-19. Study details: From the United States, Italy and Spain came samples of acute and convalescent COVID-19. In each case, the material was cDNA or gDNA derived from T cells, B-cell-depleted T cells, or PBMCs.

Followed longitudinally, the Seattle patients had been enrolled during active infection. Trimming cost V 4 bases and J 1 base, with 18 bases left between them. The length of the CDR3 is 17 residues. Per the germline V gene, CDR1 is SGHKS and CDR2 is YYEKEE (reference sequence). Authors' methods: Amplifying reference gene primers gave estimates of nucleated cell counts. Sequencing was performed with immunoSEQ multiplex PCR; in TCRdb, only in-frame clones are kept and a portion is missing. V, J and clone size derive from that table, while D and trimming were established from the DNA sequence. The data hold approximately 160,000 clones, with roughly 81% observed a single time.

Sequenced input: peripheral blood. This clonotype was obtained from a woman in her sixties or seventies with COVID-19, enrolled during active disease. The V and J genes are TRBV5-5 and TRBJ1-5, with D tentatively TRBD1 (6 bases). The CDR3 nucleotides are TGTGCCAGCAGCCCCCTTGGGGGGGCCAGGAGCAATCAGCCCCAGCATTTT. It translates to CASSPLGGARSNQPQHF.